This entry lists 31 T cell receptor beta chains sequenced from one sample in a study (dated by TCRdb to the mid-2010s). The receptor library was made with 5' RACE. Sequencing took place on an Illumina MiSeq. Starting from the raw public reads, TCRdb applied fastp trimming at Q25, assembled clones with MiXCR and retained in-frame beta chains. Every entry covers one CDR3 protein and lists the most common genes and DNA from its rows. A total of 40,000 to 65,000 distinct CDR3 sequences appear in this sample, roughly 22% of them only once. The top ten clones comprise 3% to 4% of the sample. The source material was tumor-infiltrating naive CD4+ T cells sorted from the breast tumor. Sample cell subset or site, as interpreted from the label and publication: naive CD4+ T cells, CD4+CD45RA+CD25-. These TCRs come from a female donor with breast cancer.

The chain carries TRBV5-1 and TRBJ2-7; 8 bases are a match to TRBD1. The CDR3 totals 15 residues. With 4 bases clipped from V and 1 base from J, the junction kept 7 bases outside the gene matches. Germline CDR1 is SGHRS and CDR2 is YFSETQ. The CDR3 DNA reads TGCGCCAGCAGCCTAACCAGGGGGCCTTCCTACGAGCAGTACTTC. Translation: CASSLTRGPSYEQYF.

This clonotype was counted only a few times. The V and J genes are TRBV9 and TRBJ2-7; TRBD1 matches 8 bases. V shed 3 bases and J 3 bases; nucleotides not matched to a gene: 5. The CDR3 is made up of 14 amino acids. Germline V CDR1 and CDR2: SGDLS, YYNGEE. The CDR3 is CASSGRGQGYEQYF. DNA of the CDR3: TGTGCCAGCAGCGGACGAGGACAGGGCTACGAGCAGTACTTC. Variable domain in full (rest from reference TRBV9 and TRBJ2-7): DSGVTQTPKHLITATGQRVTLRCSPRSGDLSVYWYQQSLDQGLQFLIQYYNGEERAKGNILERFSAQQFPDLHSELNLSSLELGDSALYFCASSGRGQGYEQYFGPGTRLTVT.

Many counts were recorded for this clonotype. The rearrangement joins TRBV7-2 to TRBJ2-5; D not resolved. The CDR3 totals 13 residues. The V gene's germline CDR1 is SGHTA and CDR2 FQGNSA. Between the trimmed V and J ends, which lost 1 base and 4 bases, there was a span of 7 bases. CDR3 sequence: CASSLGSSETQYF. The CDR3 coding sequence is TGTGCCAGCAGCTTAGGCAGCTCAGAGACCCAGTACTTC.

Many counts were recorded for this clonotype. J is TRBJ1-1 and V is TRBV12-3 or TRBV12-4; D might be TRBD1 (5 bases). V lost 6 bases and J lost 3, with 11 bases in between. This CDR3 spans 13 amino acids. The CDR3 DNA reads TGTGCCAGCAGCAGTCAGGGAGACACTGAAGCTTTCTTT. Protein sequence: CASSSQGDTEAFF.

This clonotype was recorded a few times. At one end, the junction sequence differs from germline, possibly due to a read error. The V call is TRBV7-3, the J call TRBJ2-1, with TRBD2 identical over 7 bases. The CDR3 spans 15 residues. CDR1 is SGHTA and CDR2 is FQGTGA in the germline V gene. The CDR3 sequence is CASSLTAGMVNEQFF. CDR3 nucleotide sequence: TGTGCCAGCAGCCTAACAGCGGGAATGGTCAATGAGCAGTTCTTC.

This clonotype was seen ten or more times. This chain connects TRBV7-2 to TRBJ2-1, with D perhaps assigned TRBD1 or TRBD2 (5 bases each). The CDR3 contains 15 residues. The germline V gene has CDR1 SGHTA and CDR2 FQGNSA. Trimming removed 0 bases at V and 6 bases at J, with 12 bases between. In nucleotides, the CDR3 is TGTGCCAGCAGCTTAGCGTGGGACGGACGCAATGAGCAGTTCTTC. It specifies CASSLAWDGRNEQFF. Filled out from reference TRBV7-2 and TRBJ2-1, the complete variable domain reads GAGVSQSPSNKVTEKGKDVELRCDPISGHTALYWYRQSLGQGLEFLIYFQGNSAPDKSGLPSDRFSAERTGGSVSTLTIQRTQQEDSAVYLCASSLAWDGRNEQFFGPGTRLTVL.

At least ten counts were recorded for this clonotype. This sequence joins TRBV29-1 and TRBJ2-3, with unresolved D. V was trimmed by 5 bases and J by 4 bases, leaving 7 bases between them. This CDR3 has 11 amino acids. Per the germline V gene, CDR1 is SQVTM and CDR2 is ANQGSEA. CDR3 in DNA: TGCAGCGTTAGAAACGCAGATACGCAGTATTTT. Protein sequence: CSVRNADTQYF.

This clonotype occurred a few times. The chain employs TRBV5-1 and TRBJ1-3; 8 bases fit TRBD1. Germline V lookup: CDR1 SGHRS, CDR2 YFSETQ. This CDR3 has 16 amino acids. The V segment lost 4 bases and the J segment 0 bases; nucleotides outside the gene matches: 6. The chain's CDR3 is CASSDQGANSGNTIYF. The DNA for the CDR3 is TGCGCCAGCAGCGACCAGGGGGCGAACTCTGGAAACACCATATATTTT.

As concerns this clonotype: Compared with germline, one end of the junction differs, possibly owing to a read error. The J gene is TRBJ2-6, the V gene TRBV5-1; TRBD1 is a possible D gene (5 bases). Germline CDR1 and CDR2: SGHRS and YFSETQ. This CDR3 comprises 17 residues. CDR3 sequence: CVSSLVAYSSGAYVLTF. In DNA, the CDR3 is TGCGTCAGCAGCCTGGTAGCTTATAGCTCTGGGGCCTACGTCCTGACTTTC.

This clonotype was recorded at least ten times. CDR3 DNA sequence: TGCAGCGTCTCGCAGGGGTATGGAAACACCATATATTTT. This codes for CSVSQGYGNTIYF. This rearrangement joins TRBV29-1 to TRBJ1-3; TRBD1 is a possible D gene (6 bases). This CDR3 is built from 13 residues. Germline CDR1 and CDR2: SQVTM and ANQGSEA. Deletions cut 6 bases from V and 3 bases from J, with 12 bases between.

This clonotype was picked up a small number of times. The chain combines TRBV18 with TRBJ1-5; possibly TRBD1 for D (6 bases). The CDR3 length is 13 residues. Trimming shortened V by 6 bases and J by 4 bases, and 10 bases separated the two germline ends. CDR1 is KGHSH, CDR2 LQKENI, per germline. The CDR3: CASSRTGNQPQHF. DNA for the CDR3: TGTGCCAGCTCCCGTACAGGGAATCAGCCCCAGCATTTT.

The rearrangement joins TRBV3-1 to TRBJ1-3; a weak D match, TRBD1 (5 bases). Trimming shortened V by 1 base and J by 6 bases, and 19 bases separated the two germline ends. CDR3 length: 17 amino acids. CDR1 is LGHDT and CDR2 is YNNKEL in the germline V gene (reference sequence). In DNA form, the CDR3 reads TGTGCCAGCAGCCAAGGGGCAGGGAGGAAGGTCAAAAACACCATATATTTT. It encodes CASSQGAGRKVKNTIYF. Full variable domain (remainder filled in from reference TRBV3-1 and TRBJ1-3): DTAVSQTPKYLVTQMGNDKSIKCEQNLGHDTMYWYKQDSKKFLKIMFSYNNKELIINETVPNRFSPKSPDKAHLNLHINSLELGDSAVYFCASSQGAGRKVKNTIYFGEGSWLTVV.

This clonotype was detected many times. The chain is built from TRBV20-1 and TRBJ2-3; no firm D call. V was clipped by 6 bases and J by 4 bases, with 8 bases between them. Germline lookup yields CDR1 DFQATT and CDR2 SNEGSKA (reference sequence). The CDR3 is 11 residues long. This CDR3 reads CSASRPDTQYF. The CDR3 coding sequence is TGCAGTGCATCCCGCCCAGATACGCAGTATTTT.

This chain links TRBV5-4 with TRBJ2-1; 7 positions agree with TRBD2. Germline CDR1 SGHNT, CDR2 YYREEE (reference sequence). The V and J ends lost 3 bases and 8 bases, in that order; junction bases with no gene match: 11. The CDR3 contains 15 residues. CDR3 loop: CASSWGGTQYYEQFF. The CDR3 nucleotides are TGTGCCAGCAGCTGGGGGGGGACCCAATACTATGAGCAGTTCTTC.

This clonotype was counted only a few times. The CDR3 here is CASSPSTGSRNRNSPLHF. The CDR3 DNA follows: TGCGCCAGCAGCCCGAGTACCGGGTCCCGAAATAGGAATTCACCCCTCCACTTT. The chain links TRBV5-1 to TRBJ1-6; the D is unclear. Per germline, CDR1 SGHRS and CDR2 YFSETQ. CDR3 length equals 18 residues. V was trimmed by 4 bases and J by 7 bases, leaving 24 bases between them. The full variable domain, with the rest looked up from reference TRBV5-1 and TRBJ1-6, is KAGVTQTPRYLIKTRGQQVTLSCSPISGHRSVSWYQQTPGQGLQFLFEYFSETQRNKGNFPGRFSGRQFSNSRSEMNVSTLELGDSALYLCASSPSTGSRNRNSPLHFGNGTRLTVT.

This sequence joins TRBV6-2 or TRBV6-3 and TRBJ2-5; 13 nucleotides agree with TRBD2. The germline V gene has CDR1 MNHEY and CDR2 SVGEGT. The CDR3 consists of 14 residues. V was pared by 7 bases and J by 8 bases, with 7 bases of the junction left unmatched. The CDR3 DNA follows: TGTGCCAGCACTGGACTAGCGGGAGTTGAAACCCAGTACTTC. The encoded protein is CASTGLAGVETQYF.

The chain uses TRBV7-2 and TRBJ1-4; 7 bases agree with TRBD1. With 5 bases clipped from V and 4 bases from J, the junction kept 1 base outside the gene matches. The CDR3 spans 13 residues. Germline CDR1 SGHTA, CDR2 FQGNSA. This CDR3 reads CASSRDSNEKLFF. CDR3 coding DNA: TGTGCCAGCAGCCGGGACAGTAATGAAAAACTGTTTTTT. The variable domain in full, with the rest retrieved from reference TRBV7-2 and TRBJ1-4, is GAGVSQSPSNKVTEKGKDVELRCDPISGHTALYWYRQSLGQGLEFLIYFQGNSAPDKSGLPSDRFSAERTGGSVSTLTIQRTQQEDSAVYLCASSRDSNEKLFFGSGTQLSVL.

This rearrangement joins TRBV10-3 to TRBJ2-3; D unresolved. The CDR3 totals 12 residues. CDR1 and CDR2 from the germline V gene are ENHRY and SYGVKD. V was cut by 6 bases and J by 7 bases, with 11 bases left in between. The CDR3 loop reads CAISDLGNTQYF. For the CDR3, the DNA is TGTGCCATCAGCGATCTAGGTAATACGCAGTATTTT.

Points on this clonotype: Given a much more abundant clone one base away, this may be a read error. The CDR3 loop reads CASSARQGRGEQFF. Here the CDR3 DNA reads TGTGCTAGCAGCGCCCGACAGGGTAGGGGTGAGCAGTTCTTC. This rearrangement joins TRBV7-7 to TRBJ2-1; 7 nucleotides agree with TRBD1. The CDR3 extends over 14 amino acids. Germline V gene sequence: CDR1 SSHAT, CDR2 FNYEAQ (reference sequence).

At least ten counts were recorded for this clonotype. V and J are TRBV4-3 and TRBJ2-7, with D unclear. The V and J ends lost 0 bases and 3 bases respectively, with 12 bases between them. Germline lookup yields CDR1 LGHNA and CDR2 YSLEER. This CDR3 has 15 residues. The CDR3 sequence is CASSQEDRWHYEQYF. The CDR3 nucleotides read TGCGCCAGCAGCCAAGAGGATAGATGGCACTACGAGCAGTACTTC.

Many counts were recorded for this clonotype. This chain joins TRBV5-1 and TRBJ2-7, with D hard to call. Germline-derived CDR1 and CDR2 are SGHRS and YFSETQ. The length of the CDR3 is 15 residues. The ends were cut back, 4 bases at V and 0 bases at J, with 14 bases in the middle. CDR3 loop: CASSLGIVGSYEQYF. As DNA, the CDR3 is TGCGCCAGCAGCCTGGGCATTGTAGGCTCCTACGAGCAGTACTTC.

This chain joins TRBV6-5 and TRBJ1-2; 9 bases match TRBD1. CDR3 size: 13 residues. V shed 6 bases, J shed 7 bases, and the junction held 6 bases outside the gene matches. The V gene's germline CDR1 is MNHEY and CDR2 SVGAGI. The CDR3 reads CASSLQQGAGYTF. CDR3 coding DNA: TGTGCCAGCAGCCTCCAACAGGGGGCTGGCTACACCTTC.

This clonotype has just a few counts. The chain carries TRBV5-1 and TRBJ2-7; TRBD1 matches 8 bases. The CDR3 contains 14 residues. V shed 7 bases, J shed 3 bases, and the junction held 9 bases outside the gene matches. Germline-derived CDR1 and CDR2 are SGHRS and YFSETQ. In nucleotides, the CDR3 is TGCGCCAGCGGTCTCGCGGGACAGGTCTACGAGCAGTACTTC. This codes for CASGLAGQVYEQYF. The whole variable domain, filled in from reference TRBV5-1 and TRBJ2-7, reads KAGVTQTPRYLIKTRGQQVTLSCSPISGHRSVSWYQQTPGQGLQFLFEYFSETQRNKGNFPGRFSGRQFSNSRSEMNVSTLELGDSALYLCASGLAGQVYEQYFGPGTRLTVT.

The table lists this clonotype with many counts. The genes are TRBV7-2 and TRBJ2-2; 7 bases match TRBD1. This CDR3 spans 16 amino acids. J was trimmed by 4 bases and V by 5 bases; bases with no gene match: 10. CDR1 SGHTA and CDR2 FQGNSA come from the germline V gene. DNA for the CDR3: TGTGCCAGCAGCCTCCCGACAGGGAGAGTCACCGGGGAGCTGTTTTTT. Protein sequence: CASSLPTGRVTGELFF.

The genes are TRBV7-9 and TRBJ2-3, with a weak D call TRBD2 (5 bases). The ends were cut back, 1 base at V and 4 bases at J, with 12 bases in the middle. The CDR3 runs 15 residues. Germline CDR1 reads SEHNR; CDR2 reads FQNEAQ (reference sequence). The CDR3 sequence is CASSLGSVKADTQYF. CDR3 DNA sequence: TGTGCCAGCAGCTTAGGTAGCGTAAAGGCAGATACGCAGTATTTT.

The V gene is TRBV5-1, the J gene TRBJ2-1; 9 positions agree with TRBD1. Germline loops: CDR1 SGHRS, CDR2 YFSETQ. V trimming: 3 bases; J trimming: 7 bases; junction bases outside the gene matches: 8. This CDR3 has 15 residues. CDR3 loop: CASSSTGTGMNEQFF. The CDR3, as DNA: TGCGCCAGCAGCTCGACCGGGACAGGGATGAATGAGCAGTTCTTC. Supplemented by reference TRBV5-1 and TRBJ2-1, the full variable domain reads KAGVTQTPRYLIKTRGQQVTLSCSPISGHRSVSWYQQTPGQGLQFLFEYFSETQRNKGNFPGRFSGRQFSNSRSEMNVSTLELGDSALYLCASSSTGTGMNEQFFGPGTRLTVL.

A few counts support this clonotype. CDR3 DNA: TGTGCCACCCCGGACAGGGTAGGAAGTGGCTACACCTTC. It is translated as CATPDRVGSGYTF. This chain links TRBV10-3 with TRBJ1-2; 8 nucleotides match TRBD1. V was clipped by 10 bases and J by 7 bases; unmatched bases: 11. This CDR3 is built from 13 residues. Germline V gene data show CDR1 as ENHRY and CDR2 as SYGVKD.

The chain has TRBV20-1 and TRBJ2-7, with TRBD2 matching over 11 bases. The V and J ends lost 2 bases and 4 bases, in that order; junction bases with no gene match: 7. Germline CDR1 and CDR2: DFQATT and SNEGSKA (reference sequence). This CDR3 comprises 15 residues. The CDR3, as DNA: TGCAGTGCTAGACAAACTAGCGGGAGTAGGTACGAGCAGTACTTC. This encodes CSARQTSGSRYEQYF.

Notes on this clonotype: Here the CDR3 omits its conserved ending phenylalanine or tryptophan, so a read error is the likely source. The J gene is TRBJ1-1, the V gene TRBV12-3 or TRBV12-4; 9 nucleotides agree with TRBD1. The CDR3 runs to 14 residues. Losses at the gene ends were 5 bases for V and 4 bases for J; bases not matched to a gene: 5. The CDR3 spells CASSMTGGFTEAFV. DNA for the CDR3: TGTGCCAGCAGTATGACAGGGGGATTCACTGAAGCTTTCGTT.

This clonotype has a count of ten or more. V gene TRBV6-5 combines with J gene TRBJ1-5; D unresolved. The CDR3 contains 15 residues. Trimming stripped 2 bases from V and 9 bases from J, with 17 bases between. The germline CDR1 and CDR2 sequences are MNHEY and SVGAGI. The CDR3 protein is CASSYRAPTRWPQHF. CDR3 nucleotides: TGTGCCAGCAGTTACCGGGCGCCCACCCGTTGGCCCCAGCATTTT.

The J gene is TRBJ2-2, the V gene TRBV15; D remains ambiguous. Germline CDR1 and CDR2: LNHNV and YYDKDF (reference sequence). The ends were cut back, 1 base at V and 0 bases at J, with 9 bases in the middle. This CDR3 contains 16 residues. The CDR3 sequence is CATSRGTVSNTGELFF. CDR3 nucleotide sequence: TGTGCCACCAGCAGAGGGACGGTATCGAACACCGGGGAGCTGTTTTTT.